This paragraph reports one T cell receptor (beta chain). These data are taken from a study of blood T cell repertoires in COVID-19. Participant-given clinical history determined each cohort assignment. Recovered participants had two consecutive negative NP/OP PCR tests, healthcare professional clearance, or symptom resolution. The method was immunoSEQ multiplex PCR; TCRdb's version includes in-frame clones alone and lacks a portion of them. The repertoire holds about 130,000 clones, with 86% as singletons. The germline gives CDR1 KGHDR, CDR2 SFDVKD. V lost 2 bases, J lost 5 bases, and 7 bases stayed unmatched. The CDR3 is made up of 15 amino acids.

The V gene is TRBV24-1, the J gene TRBJ1-1, with TRBD1 matching over 7 bases. Sample: PBMCs or T cells enriched from blood (not recorded which). This TCR derives from a man aged 50-59 years who had recovered from COVID-19. CDR3 protein: CATSDSRTGGTEAFF. The CDR3 DNA is TGTGCCACCAGTGATTCAAGGACAGGTGGTACTGAAGCTTTCTTT.